This paragraph reports one T cell receptor beta chain. Researchers ran the PCR with 60 Vbeta and 13 Jbeta primers. Profiled with immunoSEQ multiplex PCR; TCRdb holds only in-frame clones, not every one. The sample gives approximately 180,000 clones, 60% to 80% of which show up once; just under 6.5% is in the top ten. These data originate in a study of cytomegalovirus exposure and HLA in healthy donors. The CDR3 has 15 residues. Germline CDR1 is SNHLY and CDR2 is FYNNEI. J lost 7 bases, V lost 4 bases, and 9 bases had no gene match. The chain has TRBV2 and TRBJ2-1; 8 nucleotides agree with TRBD2. Material for sequencing was PBMCs. This clonotype originated in a man aged 40-49 years in good health and CMV-seropositive. For the CDR3, the DNA is TGTGCCAGCAGTGTGACCGGGGGGGGGAGGAATGAGCAGTTCTTC. The encoded protein is CASSVTGGGRNEQFF.